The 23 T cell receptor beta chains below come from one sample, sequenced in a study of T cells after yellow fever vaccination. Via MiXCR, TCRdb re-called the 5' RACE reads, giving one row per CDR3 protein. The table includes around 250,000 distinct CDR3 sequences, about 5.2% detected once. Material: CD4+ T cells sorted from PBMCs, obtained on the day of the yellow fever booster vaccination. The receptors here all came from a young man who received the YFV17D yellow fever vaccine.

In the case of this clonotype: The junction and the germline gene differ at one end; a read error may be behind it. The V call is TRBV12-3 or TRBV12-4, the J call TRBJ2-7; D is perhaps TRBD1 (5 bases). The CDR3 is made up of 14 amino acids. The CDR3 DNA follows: TGTGCCAGCAGACTGTGGGGCTCCTCCTACAAGCAGTACTTC. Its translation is CASRLWGSSYKQYF.

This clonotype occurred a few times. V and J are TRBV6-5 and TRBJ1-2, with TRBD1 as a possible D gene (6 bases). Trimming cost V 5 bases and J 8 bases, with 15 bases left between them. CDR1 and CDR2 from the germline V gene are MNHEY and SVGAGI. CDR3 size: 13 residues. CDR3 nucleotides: TGTGCCAGCAGTAAACAGGGCCTGGTCGGCTACACCTTC. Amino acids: CASSKQGLVGYTF.

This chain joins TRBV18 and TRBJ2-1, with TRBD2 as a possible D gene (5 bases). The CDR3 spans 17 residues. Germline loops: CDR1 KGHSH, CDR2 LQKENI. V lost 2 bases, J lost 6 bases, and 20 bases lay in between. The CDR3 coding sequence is TGTGCCAGCTCACCAGCCTGGAGCCTAGCATCCGGCAATGAGCAGTTCTTC. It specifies CASSPAWSLASGNEQFF. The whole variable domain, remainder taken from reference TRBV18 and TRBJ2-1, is NAGVMQNPRHLVRRRGQEARLRCSPMKGHSHVYWYRQLPEEGLKFMVYLQKENIIDESGMPKERFSAEFPKEGPSILRIQQVVRGDSAAYFCASSPAWSLASGNEQFFGPGTRLTVL.

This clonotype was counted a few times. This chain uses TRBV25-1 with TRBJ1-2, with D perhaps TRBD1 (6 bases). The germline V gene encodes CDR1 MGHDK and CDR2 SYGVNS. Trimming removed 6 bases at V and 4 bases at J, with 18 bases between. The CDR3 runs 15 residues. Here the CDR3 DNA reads TGTGCCAGCAGCACGTTAGGACAGATGACCTATGGCTACACCTTC. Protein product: CASSTLGQMTYGYTF.

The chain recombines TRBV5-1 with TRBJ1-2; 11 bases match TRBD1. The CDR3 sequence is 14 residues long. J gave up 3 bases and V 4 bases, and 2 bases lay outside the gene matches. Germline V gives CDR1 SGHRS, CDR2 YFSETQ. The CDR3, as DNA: TGCGCCAGCAGCGGACAGGGGGCCTACTATGGCTACACCTTC. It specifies CASSGQGAYYGYTF. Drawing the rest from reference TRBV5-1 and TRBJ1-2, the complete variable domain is KAGVTQTPRYLIKTRGQQVTLSCSPISGHRSVSWYQQTPGQGLQFLFEYFSETQRNKGNFPGRFSGRQFSNSRSEMNVSTLELGDSALYLCASSGQGAYYGYTFGSGTRLTVV.

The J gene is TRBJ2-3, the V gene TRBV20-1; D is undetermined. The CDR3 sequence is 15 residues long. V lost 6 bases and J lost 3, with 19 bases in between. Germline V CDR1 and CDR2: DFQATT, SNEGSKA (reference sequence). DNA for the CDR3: TGCAGTGCCCTACGGACGCCACACGCAACAGATACGCAGTATTTT. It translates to CSALRTPHATDTQYF.

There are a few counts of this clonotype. CDR3 bases: TGTGCCAGCAGCACGGGGACTAGCGAGCGCACAGATACGCAGTATTTT. This encodes CASSTGTSERTDTQYF. The chain employs TRBV7-9 and TRBJ2-3; 10 nucleotides line up with TRBD2. CDR1 and CDR2 from the germline V gene are SEHNR and FQNEAQ (reference sequence). J lost 1 base, V lost 5 bases, and 6 bases had no gene match. This CDR3 region has 16 residues.

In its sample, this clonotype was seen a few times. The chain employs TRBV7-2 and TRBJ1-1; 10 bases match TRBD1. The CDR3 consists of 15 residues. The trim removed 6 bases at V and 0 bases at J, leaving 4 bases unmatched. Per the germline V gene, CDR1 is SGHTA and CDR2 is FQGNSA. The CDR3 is CASSRQGAVNTEAFF. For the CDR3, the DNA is TGTGCCAGCAGTCGACAGGGGGCAGTGAACACTGAAGCTTTCTTT. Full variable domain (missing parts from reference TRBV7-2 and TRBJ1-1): GAGVSQSPSNKVTEKGKDVELRCDPISGHTALYWYRQSLGQGLEFLIYFQGNSAPDKSGLPSDRFSAERTGGSVSTLTIQRTQQEDSAVYLCASSRQGAVNTEAFFGQGTRLTVV.

The CDR3 DNA is TGTGCCATCGGTTTGACACGAATTGACGGCTACACCTTC. Amino acid sequence: CAIGLTRIDGYTF. The chain has TRBV10-3 and TRBJ1-2; D call uncertain. Germline V gives CDR1 ENHRY, CDR2 SYGVKD. The length of the CDR3 is 13 residues. The V end lost 8 bases, the J end lost 8 bases, and 18 bases lay between the germline ends.

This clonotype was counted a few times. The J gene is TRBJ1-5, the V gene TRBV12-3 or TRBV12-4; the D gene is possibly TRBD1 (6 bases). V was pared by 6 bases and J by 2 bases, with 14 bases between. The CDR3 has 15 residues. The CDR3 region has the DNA TGTGCCAGCAGCCCCCGGGGGGCGGGCAATCAGCCCCAGCATTTT. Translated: CASSPRGAGNQPQHF.

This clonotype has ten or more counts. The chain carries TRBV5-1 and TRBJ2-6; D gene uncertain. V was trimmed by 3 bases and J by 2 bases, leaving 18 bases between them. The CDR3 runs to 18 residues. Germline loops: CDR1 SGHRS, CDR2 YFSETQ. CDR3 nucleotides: TGCGCCAGCAGCTGGATGAATAGTATGGGCCCTGGGGCCAACGTCCTGACTTTC. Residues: CASSWMNSMGPGANVLTF.

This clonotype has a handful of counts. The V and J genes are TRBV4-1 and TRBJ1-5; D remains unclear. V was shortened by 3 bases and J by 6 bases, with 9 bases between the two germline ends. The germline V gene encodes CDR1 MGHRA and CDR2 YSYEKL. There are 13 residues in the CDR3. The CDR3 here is CASSHSGGQPQHF. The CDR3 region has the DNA TGCGCCAGCAGCCATTCGGGTGGTCAGCCCCAGCATTTT.

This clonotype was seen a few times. CDR3 in amino acids: CASSLTNREYGYTF. The CDR3 nucleotides read TGTGCCAGCAGCCTTACTAACCGGGAGTATGGCTACACCTTC. The J gene is TRBJ1-2, the V gene TRBV5-6; D is undetermined. The V and J ends lost 4 bases and 5 bases respectively, with 15 bases between them. The CDR3 consists of 14 residues. Germline V gene sequence: CDR1 SGHDT, CDR2 YYEEEE.

The CDR3 loop is CASRVWADNQPQHF. The CDR3, as DNA: TGTGCCAGCAGAGTTTGGGCAGATAATCAGCCCCAGCATTTT. The gene calls are TRBV6-9 and TRBJ1-5; D ambiguous. Per the germline V gene, CDR1 is MNHGY and CDR2 is SVAAGI. There are 14 residues in the CDR3. The V end lost 6 bases, the J end lost 4 bases, and 13 bases lay between the germline ends.

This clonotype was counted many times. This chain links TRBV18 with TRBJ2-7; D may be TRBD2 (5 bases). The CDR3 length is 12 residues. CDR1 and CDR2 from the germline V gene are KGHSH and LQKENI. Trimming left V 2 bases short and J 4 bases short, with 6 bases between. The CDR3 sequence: CASSPTGYEQYV. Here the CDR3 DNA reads TGTGCCAGCTCACCAACGGGGTACGAGCAGTACGTC.

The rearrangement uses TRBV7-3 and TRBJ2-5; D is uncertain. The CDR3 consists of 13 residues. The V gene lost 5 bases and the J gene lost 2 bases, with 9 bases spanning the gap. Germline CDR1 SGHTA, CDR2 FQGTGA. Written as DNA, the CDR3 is TGTGCCAGCAGCCCAACTTTTCAAGAGACCCAGTACTTC. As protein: CASSPTFQETQYF. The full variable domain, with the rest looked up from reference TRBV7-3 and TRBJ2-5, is GAGVSQTPSNKVTEKGKYVELRCDPISGHTALYWYRQSLGQGPEFLIYFQGTGAADDSGLPNDRFFAVRPEGSVSTLKIQRTERGDSAVYLCASSPTFQETQYFGPGTRLLVL.

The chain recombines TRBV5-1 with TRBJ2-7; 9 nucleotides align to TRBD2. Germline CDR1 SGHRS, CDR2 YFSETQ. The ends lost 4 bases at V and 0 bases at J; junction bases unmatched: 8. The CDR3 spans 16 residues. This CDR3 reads CASSGKTSGSSYEQYF. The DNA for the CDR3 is TGCGCCAGCAGCGGAAAGACTAGCGGCAGCTCCTACGAGCAGTACTTC.

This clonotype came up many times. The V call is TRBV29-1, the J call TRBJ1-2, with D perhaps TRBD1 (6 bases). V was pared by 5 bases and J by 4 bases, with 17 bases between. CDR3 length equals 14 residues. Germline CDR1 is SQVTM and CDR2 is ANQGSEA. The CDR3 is CSVSLGAFGYGYTF. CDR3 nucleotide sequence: TGCAGCGTTTCCTTGGGGGCTTTTGGCTATGGCTACACCTTC.

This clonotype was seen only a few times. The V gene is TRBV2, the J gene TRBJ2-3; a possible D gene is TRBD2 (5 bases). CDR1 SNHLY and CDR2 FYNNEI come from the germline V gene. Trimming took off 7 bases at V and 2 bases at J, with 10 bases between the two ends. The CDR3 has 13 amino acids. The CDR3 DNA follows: TGTGCCAGCAACGGGGTTTTCACAGATACGCAGTATTTT. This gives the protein CASNGVFTDTQYF.

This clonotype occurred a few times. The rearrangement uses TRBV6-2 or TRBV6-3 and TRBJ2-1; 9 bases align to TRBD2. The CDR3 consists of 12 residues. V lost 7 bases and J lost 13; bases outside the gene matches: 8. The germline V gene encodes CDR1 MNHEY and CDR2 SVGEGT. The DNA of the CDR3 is TGTGCCAGCAAGGGAGCTAGCGGGGTTCAGTTCTTC. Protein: CASKGASGVQFF.

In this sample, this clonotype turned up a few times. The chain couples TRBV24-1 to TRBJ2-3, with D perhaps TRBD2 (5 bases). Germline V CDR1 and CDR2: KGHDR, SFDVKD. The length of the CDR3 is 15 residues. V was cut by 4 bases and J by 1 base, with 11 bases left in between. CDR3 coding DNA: TGTGCCACCAGTGACCCCGGGGTCGGCACAGATACGCAGTATTTT. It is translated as CATSDPGVGTDTQYF.

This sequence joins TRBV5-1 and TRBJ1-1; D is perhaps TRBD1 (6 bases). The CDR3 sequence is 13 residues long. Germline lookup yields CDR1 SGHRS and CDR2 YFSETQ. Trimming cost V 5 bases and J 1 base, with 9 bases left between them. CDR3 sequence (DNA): TGCGCCAGCAGGCAGGGACAGAACACTGAAGCTTTCTTT. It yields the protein CASRQGQNTEAFF.

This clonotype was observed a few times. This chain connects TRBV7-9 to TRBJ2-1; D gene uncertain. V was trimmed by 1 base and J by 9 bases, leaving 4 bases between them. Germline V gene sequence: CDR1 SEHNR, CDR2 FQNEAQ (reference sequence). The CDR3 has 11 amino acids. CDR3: CASSLGTEQFF. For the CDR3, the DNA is TGTGCCAGCAGCTTAGGGACTGAGCAGTTCTTC.